The source of this T cell receptor beta chain is a study of T cell repertoires in cytomegalovirus infection. Looking at the study overall: Use of recently identified HLA-C-restricted and well-studied HLA-B-restricted CMV epitopes was part of the study. Shared public TCR beta signatures pointed to both CMV infection and a matching HLA type. Study results and caveats: HLA-C-restricted TCR beta clonotypes specific for CMV led the ex vivo response.

This clonotype was detected only a few times. Its antigen is currently unknown. Germline V CDR1 and CDR2: MNHEY, SVGEGT. There are 16 residues in the CDR3. The V end was cut by 2 bases, the J end by 3 bases, with 16 bases between. Each CDR3 protein is one row after TCRdb ran MiXCR on the reads. This sample carries roughly 350,000 distinct CDR3 sequences, approximately 35% of them seen once, and the ten largest clones take roughly 13%. The input for sequencing was cultured PBMCs, taken from culture after CMV antigen stimulation. The V gene is TRBV6-2 or TRBV6-3, the J gene TRBJ2-5, with a possible D match to TRBD1 (5 bases). This receptor was obtained from a human donor in good health (CMV status not recorded). Some clones in this sample may be carry-over from other donors' samples. This CDR3 reads CASSYGLSGQEETQYF. CDR3 sequence (DNA): TGTGCCAGCAGTTACGGTCTGTCAGGGCAAGAAGAGACCCAGTACTTC.